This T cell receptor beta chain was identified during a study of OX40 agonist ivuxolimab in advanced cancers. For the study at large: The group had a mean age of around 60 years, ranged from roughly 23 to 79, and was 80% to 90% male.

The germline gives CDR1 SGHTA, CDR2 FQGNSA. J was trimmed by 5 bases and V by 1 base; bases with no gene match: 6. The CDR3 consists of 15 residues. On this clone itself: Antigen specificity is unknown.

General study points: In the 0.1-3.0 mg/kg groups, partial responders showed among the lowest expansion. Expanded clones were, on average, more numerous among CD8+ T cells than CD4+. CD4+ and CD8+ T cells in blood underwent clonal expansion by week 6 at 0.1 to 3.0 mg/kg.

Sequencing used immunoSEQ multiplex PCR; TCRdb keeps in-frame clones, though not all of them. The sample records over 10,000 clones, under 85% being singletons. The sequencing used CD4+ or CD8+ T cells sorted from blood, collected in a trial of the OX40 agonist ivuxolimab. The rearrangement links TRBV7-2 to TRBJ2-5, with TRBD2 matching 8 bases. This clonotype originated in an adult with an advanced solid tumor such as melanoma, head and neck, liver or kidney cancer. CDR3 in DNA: TGTGCCAGCAGCTTAGATCCCCCGGGGGGGGAGACCCAGTACTTC. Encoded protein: CASSLDPPGGETQYF.